This is a list of T cell receptor beta chains from one sample in a study of OX40 agonist ivuxolimab in advanced cancers. Sequenced by immunoSEQ multiplex PCR; TCRdb stores in-frame clones only, minus some. The profile shows about 83,000 clones, over 75% of them singletons. The sequenced sample was CD4+ or CD8+ T cells sorted from blood, obtained in a trial of the OX40 agonist ivuxolimab. The receptors shown here come from an adult with an advanced solid tumor such as melanoma, head and neck, liver or kidney cancer. CDR3s include the opening cysteine and the closing phenylalanine or tryptophan. A D gene is named only where the DNA matches it firmly. Part of the rows lack a size; the others show once, few, many or a class for expanded clones.

D gene,V gene,J gene,clone size,CDR3 protein,CDR3 DNA
-,TRBV7-3,TRBJ2-7,-,CASSLGRAYEQYF,TGTGCCAGCAGCTTAGGCAGAGCCTACGAGCAGTACTTC
-,TRBV5-1,TRBJ2-4,-,CASSWGGRNLAKNIQYF,TGCGCCAGCAGCTGGGGAGGCAGGAACCTAGCCAAAAACATTCAGTACTTC
-,TRBV9,TRBJ1-3,-,CASSPEVLSSGNTIYF,TGTGCCAGCAGCCCCGAGGTGCTAAGCTCTGGAAACACCATATATTTT
TRBD2,TRBV5-1,TRBJ2-1,-,CASSLDAGGSSYNEQFF,TGCGCCAGCAGCTTGGACGCGGGGGGAAGCTCCTACAATGAGCAGTTCTTC
TRBD1,TRBV7-2,TRBJ1-2,few,CASSIRTGLGYGYTF,TGTGCCAGCAGCATTCGGACAGGGCTGGGCTATGGCTACACCTTC
-,TRBV9,TRBJ1-3,-,CASSVDRAGSGNTIYF,TGTGCCAGCAGCGTAGACAGGGCAGGCTCTGGAAACACCATATATTTT
-,TRBV18,TRBJ1-5,-,CASSPDSDQPQHF,TGTGCCAGCTCACCGGACAGCGATCAGCCCCAGCATTTT
TRBD1,TRBV7-2,TRBJ1-6,-,CASSRNRGWESYNSPLHF,TGTGCCAGCAGCCGAAACAGGGGGTGGGAGTCCTATAATTCACCCCTCCACTTT
-,TRBV7-6,TRBJ1-4,-,CASSSTPTNEKLFF,TGTGCCAGCAGCTCGACACCAACTAATGAAAAACTGTTTTTT
TRBD2,TRBV28,TRBJ2-3,-,CASSFELAGPGDTQYF,TGTGCCAGCAGCTTTGAACTAGCGGGGCCAGGTGATACGCAGTATTTT
-,TRBV6-1,TRBJ2-3,-,CASSEVGTSTDTQYF,TGTGCCAGCAGTGAAGTAGGGACTAGCACAGATACGCAGTATTTT
-,TRBV6-5,TRBJ1-5,-,CASSYKGNQPQHF,TGTGCCAGCAGTTACAAAGGCAATCAGCCCCAGCATTTT
TRBD1,TRBV5-4,TRBJ2-1,-,CASSTGQGNEQFF,TGTGCCAGCAGCACGGGACAGGGGAATGAGCAGTTCTTC
-,TRBV30,TRBJ2-3,-,CAWSVPITSYDTDTQYF,TGTGCCTGGAGTGTTCCCATAACATCTTACGACACAGATACGCAGTATTTT
-,TRBV9,TRBJ1-2,-,CASTPDRDYGYTF,TGTGCCAGCACCCCTGACAGAGACTATGGCTACACCTTC
TRBD1,TRBV30,TRBJ1-1,-,CAWNRGTDNTEAFF,TGTGCCTGGAATCGGGGGACAGATAACACTGAAGCTTTCTTT
-,TRBV19,TRBJ2-7,-,CASSIVSGSNEQYF,TGTGCCAGTAGTATAGTTTCGGGATCCAACGAGCAGTACTTC
-,TRBV29-1,TRBJ2-5,-,CSVEGLGITETQYF,TGCAGCGTTGAAGGGCTGGGGATAACAGAGACCCAGTACTTC
TRBD2,TRBV2,TRBJ2-7,-,CASSEALGGVRNEQYF,TGTGCCAGCAGTGAAGCGCTTGGGGGGGTGCGAAACGAGCAGTACTTC
TRBD2,TRBV19,TRBJ2-5,-,CASSVGRTGSHKETQYF,TGTGCCAGTAGTGTCGGGAGGACGGGTTCGCACAAAGAGACCCAGTACTTC
-,TRBV10-2,TRBJ2-2,-,CASSDQGGWPGELFF,TGCGCCAGCAGTGACCAGGGCGGGTGGCCCGGGGAGCTGTTTTTT
TRBD2,TRBV9,TRBJ2-2,-,CASSVGPFRGGRTGELFF,TGTGCCAGCAGCGTAGGCCCCTTCCGCGGGGGGCGTACCGGGGAGCTGTTTTTT
TRBD1,TRBV14,TRBJ2-3,-,CASSSQGISTDTQYF,TGTGCCAGCAGCTCACAGGGGATCTCCACAGATACGCAGTATTTT
TRBD1,TRBV6-6,TRBJ1-2,-,CASDTGANYGYTF,TGTGCCAGCGACACAGGGGCAAACTATGGCTACACCTTC
TRBD2,TRBV6-6,TRBJ2-1,-,CASSYSTSGSNEQFF,TGTGCCAGCAGTTACTCGACTAGCGGGAGTAATGAGCAGTTCTTC
-,TRBV25-1,TRBJ2-3,-,CASSEYRVQDTQYF,TGTGCCAGCAGTGAGTACAGGGTGCAAGATACGCAGTATTTT
-,TRBV27,TRBJ1-2,-,CASSSETGKAGYTF,TGTGCCAGCAGTTCCGAAACAGGGAAGGCTGGCTACACCTTC
TRBD1,TRBV7-2,TRBJ1-2,-,CASSSRTGVFRGYTF,TGTGCCAGCAGCTCGAGGACAGGGGTTTTTCGTGGCTACACCTTC
-,TRBV30,TRBJ1-2,-,CAWSPKYGYTF,TGTGCCTGGAGTCCCAAGTATGGCTACACCTTC
TRBD1,TRBV25-1,TRBJ1-4,-,CASSDSGQGAGKLFF,TGTGCCAGCAGTGATTCTGGACAGGGGGCAGGAAAACTGTTTTTT
-,TRBV7-6,TRBJ2-3,-,CASSLGRDTQYF,TGTGCCAGCAGCTTAGGTAGAGATACGCAGTATTTT
TRBD1,TRBV5-4,TRBJ1-4,-,CASSGDRARNEKLFF,TGTGCCAGCAGCGGTGACAGGGCGCGTAATGAAAAACTGTTTTTT
TRBD1,TRBV6-5,TRBJ1-2,once,CASSYSLRGRNGYTF,TGTGCCAGCAGTTACTCGCTCAGGGGGCGGAATGGCTACACCTTC
TRBD1,TRBV9,TRBJ1-1,-,CASSVAGTGAWRTEAFF,TGTGCCAGCAGCGTAGCAGGGACAGGGGCGTGGAGGACTGAAGCTTTCTTT
-,TRBV6-1,TRBJ1-5,few,CASNDGINQPQHF,TGTGCCAGCAACGACGGAATCAATCAGCCCCAGCATTTT
-,TRBV6-6,TRBJ1-1,-,CASSYSGDIGTEAFF,TGTGCCAGCAGTTACTCGGGGGATATTGGCACTGAAGCTTTCTTT
TRBD1,TRBV5-1,TRBJ2-7,-,CASSSDRVSNEQYF,TGCGCCAGCAGCTCGGACAGGGTCAGTAACGAGCAGTACTTC
-,TRBV20-1,TRBJ1-1,-,CSAKGHREAFF,TGCAGTGCTAAGGGACACCGGGAAGCTTTCTTT
-,TRBV11-2,TRBJ2-7,-,CASSFTEGVYEQYF,TGTGCCAGCAGCTTTACAGAGGGAGTCTACGAGCAGTACTTC
TRBD2,TRBV11-2,TRBJ2-5,-,CASSLSGRGSSETQYF,TGTGCCAGCAGCTTAAGTGGGAGGGGATCGTCAGAGACCCAGTACTTC
TRBD2,TRBV9,TRBJ2-3,-,CASSVGASGSIMDTQYF,TGTGCCAGCAGCGTAGGGGCTAGCGGGAGTATCATGGATACGCAGTATTTT
-,TRBV30,TRBJ1-2,-,CAWSVQFGYTF,TGTGCCTGGAGTGTACAGTTTGGCTACACCTTC
-,TRBV11-2,TRBJ2-4,-,CASSPDTGKNIQYF,TGTGCCAGCAGCCCGGACACCGGGAAAAACATTCAGTACTTC
-,TRBV28,TRBJ1-2,-,CASSLSHRDGYGYTF,TGTGCCAGCAGTCTAAGCCACAGGGATGGCTATGGCTACACCTTC
-,TRBV5-6,TRBJ2-3,once,CASSLAAAFTDTQYF,TGTGCCAGCAGCTTAGCGGCCGCCTTCACAGATACGCAGTATTTT
-,TRBV7-2,TRBJ2-1,-,CASSKSGNEQFF,TGTGCCAGCAGCAAGAGTGGGAATGAGCAGTTCTTC
-,TRBV29-1,TRBJ2-1,-,CSVERSGSHNEQFF,TGCAGCGTTGAAAGGTCAGGTTCCCACAATGAGCAGTTCTTC
TRBD1,TRBV6-1,TRBJ1-2,-,CASSVAGGRLDGYTF,TGTGCCAGCAGTGTCGCAGGGGGCAGACTAGATGGCTACACCTTC
-,TRBV14,TRBJ2-4,-,CASSQWGAKNIQYF,TGTGCCAGCAGCCAATGGGGCGCCAAAAACATTCAGTACTTC